The clone carrying this T cell receptor (beta chain) was found once. Its specificity is unknown. Germline V gene sequence: CDR1 LNHDA, CDR2 SQIVND (reference sequence). The CDR3 is 14 amino acids. V trimming: 5 bases; J trimming: 3 bases; junction bases outside the gene matches: 3. This record comes from a study of yellow fever vaccine responses in identical twins. TCRdb independently ran MiXCR on the RT-PCR reads; one entry per CDR3 protein. This sample yields roughly 14,000 distinct CDR3 sequences, of which 84% are seen a single time; 0.55% to 0.85% belongs to the top ten. Regarding the study as a whole: Twin vaccine T cell responses reportedly seemed partly convergent, partly personalized.

This sample comprised T cells from blood (PBMCs), unsorted or a sorted subset (not recorded which), obtained before or after yellow fever vaccination (not recorded which). J is TRBJ2-1 and V is TRBV19; 8 bases align to TRBD1. The clonotype was recovered from a woman under 30 who received the yellow fever vaccine. The CDR3 DNA reads as TGTGCCAGTAGTTACGGGACAGGCTACAATGAGCAGTTCTTC. Encoded protein: CASSYGTGYNEQFF.